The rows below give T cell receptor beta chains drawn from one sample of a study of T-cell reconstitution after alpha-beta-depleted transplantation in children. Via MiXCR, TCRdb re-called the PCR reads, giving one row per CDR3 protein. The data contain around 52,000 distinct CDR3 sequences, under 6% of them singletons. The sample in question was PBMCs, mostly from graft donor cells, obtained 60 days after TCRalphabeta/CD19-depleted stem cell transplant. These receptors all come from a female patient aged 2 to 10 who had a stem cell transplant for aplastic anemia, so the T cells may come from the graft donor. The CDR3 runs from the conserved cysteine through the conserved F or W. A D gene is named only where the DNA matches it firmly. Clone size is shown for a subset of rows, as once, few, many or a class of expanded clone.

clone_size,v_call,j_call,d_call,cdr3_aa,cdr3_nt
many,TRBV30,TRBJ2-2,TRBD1,CAWRGQGEAGELFF,TGTGCCTGGAGAGGACAGGGCGAGGCCGGGGAGCTGTTTTTT
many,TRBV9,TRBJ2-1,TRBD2,CASSVLAGGNEQFF,TGTGCCAGCAGCGTACTAGCGGGAGGCAATGAGCAGTTCTTC
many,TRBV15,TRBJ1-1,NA,CATSRDPRWGAGTEAFF,TGTGCCACCAGCAGAGACCCCCGATGGGGGGCAGGGACTGAAGCTTTCTTT
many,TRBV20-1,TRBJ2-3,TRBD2,CSAPKRDGDTQYF,TGCAGTGCTCCCAAGCGGGATGGCGATACGCAGTATTTT
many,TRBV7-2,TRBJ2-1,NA,CASSTSVEQFF,TGTGCCAGCAGCACGAGCGTTGAGCAGTTCTTC
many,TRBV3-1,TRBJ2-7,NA,CASSAAWGAQEQYF,TGTGCCAGCAGCGCCGCGTGGGGAGCGCAGGAGCAGTACTTC
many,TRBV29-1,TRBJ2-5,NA,CSGGLGYQETQYF,TGCAGCGGAGGTTTGGGGTACCAAGAGACCCAGTACTTC
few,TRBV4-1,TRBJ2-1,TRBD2,CASSHPEWTSGADNEQFF,TGCGCCAGCAGCCATCCCGAGTGGACTAGCGGGGCAGACAATGAGCAGTTCTTC
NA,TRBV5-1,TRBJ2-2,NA,CASSWKQPKRWHKTGQGNTGELFF,TGCGCCAGCAGCTGGAAGCAACCTAAAAGGTGGCATAAGACAGGCCAGGGTAACACCGGGGAGCTGTTTTTT
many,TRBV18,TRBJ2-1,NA,CASSRGKVETYNEQFF,TGTGCCAGCTCACGGGGTAAGGTAGAGACCTACAATGAGCAGTTCTTC
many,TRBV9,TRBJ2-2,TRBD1,CASSVVPQGDTGELFF,TGTGCCAGCAGCGTAGTCCCACAGGGGGACACCGGGGAGCTGTTTTTT
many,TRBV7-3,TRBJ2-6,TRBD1,CASRAGGARGYSGANVLTF,TGTGCCAGCAGGGCAGGGGGCGCCCGTGGCTACTCTGGGGCCAACGTCCTGACTTTC
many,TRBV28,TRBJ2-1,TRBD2,CASSFSSGSYNEQFF,TGTGCCAGCAGTTTCTCTAGCGGGAGTTACAATGAGCAGTTCTTC